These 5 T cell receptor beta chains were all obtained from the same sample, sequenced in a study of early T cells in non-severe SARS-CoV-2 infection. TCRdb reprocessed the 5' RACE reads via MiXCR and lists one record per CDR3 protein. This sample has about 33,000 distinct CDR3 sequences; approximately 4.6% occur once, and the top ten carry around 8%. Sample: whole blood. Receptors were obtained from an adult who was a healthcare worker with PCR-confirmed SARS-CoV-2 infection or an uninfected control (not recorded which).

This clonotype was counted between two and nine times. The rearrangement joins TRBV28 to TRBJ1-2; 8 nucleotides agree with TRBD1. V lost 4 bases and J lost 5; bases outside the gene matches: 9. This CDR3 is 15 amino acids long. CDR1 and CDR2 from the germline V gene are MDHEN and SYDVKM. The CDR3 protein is CASSSIGQGAYGYTF. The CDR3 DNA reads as TGTGCCAGCAGTTCGATCGGGCAGGGGGCGTATGGCTACACCTTC.

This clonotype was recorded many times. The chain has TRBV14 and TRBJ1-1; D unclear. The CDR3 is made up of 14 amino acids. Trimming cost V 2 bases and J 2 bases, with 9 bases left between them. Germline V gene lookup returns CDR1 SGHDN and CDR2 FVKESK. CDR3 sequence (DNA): TGTGCCAGCAGCCAATTCACGGTTAACACTGAAGCTTTCTTT. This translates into CASSQFTVNTEAFF. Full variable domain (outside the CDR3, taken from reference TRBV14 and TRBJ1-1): EAGVTQFPSHSVIEKGQTVTLRCDPISGHDNLYWYRRVMGKEIKFLLHFVKESKQDESGMPNNRFLAERTGGTYSTLKVQPAELEDSGVYFCASSQFTVNTEAFFGQGTRLTVV.

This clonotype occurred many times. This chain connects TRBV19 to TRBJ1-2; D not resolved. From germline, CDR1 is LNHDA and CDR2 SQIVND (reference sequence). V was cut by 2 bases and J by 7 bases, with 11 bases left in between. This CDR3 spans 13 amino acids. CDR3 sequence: CASSILGGFGYTF. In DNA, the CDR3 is TGTGCCAGTAGTATACTTGGTGGGTTTGGCTACACCTTC.

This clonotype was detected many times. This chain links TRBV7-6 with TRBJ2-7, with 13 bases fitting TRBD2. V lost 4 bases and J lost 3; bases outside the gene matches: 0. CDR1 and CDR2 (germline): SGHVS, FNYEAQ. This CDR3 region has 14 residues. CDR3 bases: TGTGCCAGCAGCTGGACTAGCGGGGGCTACGAGCAGTACTTC. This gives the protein CASSWTSGGYEQYF.

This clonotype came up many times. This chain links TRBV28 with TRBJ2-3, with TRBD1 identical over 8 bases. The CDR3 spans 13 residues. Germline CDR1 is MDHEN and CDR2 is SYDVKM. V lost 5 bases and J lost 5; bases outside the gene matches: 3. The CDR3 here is CASSLQGEDTQYF. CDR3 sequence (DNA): TGTGCCAGCAGTCTACAGGGGGAAGATACGCAGTATTTT.